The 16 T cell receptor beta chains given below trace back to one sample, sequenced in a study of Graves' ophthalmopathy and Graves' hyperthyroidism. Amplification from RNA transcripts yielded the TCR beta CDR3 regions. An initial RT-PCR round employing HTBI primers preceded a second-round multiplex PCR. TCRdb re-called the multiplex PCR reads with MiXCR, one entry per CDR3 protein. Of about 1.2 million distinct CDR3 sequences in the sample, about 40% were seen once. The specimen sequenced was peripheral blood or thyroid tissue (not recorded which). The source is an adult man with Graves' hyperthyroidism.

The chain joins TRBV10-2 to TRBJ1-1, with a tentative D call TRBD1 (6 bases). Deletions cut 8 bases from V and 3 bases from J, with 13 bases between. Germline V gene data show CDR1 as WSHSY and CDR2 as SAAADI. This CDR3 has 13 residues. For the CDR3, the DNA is TGCGCCAGCGGGGATTCAGGGGACACTGAAGCTTTCTTT. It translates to CASGDSGDTEAFF.

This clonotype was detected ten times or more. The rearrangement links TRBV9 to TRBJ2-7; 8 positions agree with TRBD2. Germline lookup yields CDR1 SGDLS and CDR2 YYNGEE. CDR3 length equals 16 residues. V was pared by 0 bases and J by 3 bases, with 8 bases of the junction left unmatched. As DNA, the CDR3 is TGTGCCAGCAGCGTAGGTGGCGGGAGGAGCTTCTACGAGCAGTACTTC. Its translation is CASSVGGGRSFYEQYF.

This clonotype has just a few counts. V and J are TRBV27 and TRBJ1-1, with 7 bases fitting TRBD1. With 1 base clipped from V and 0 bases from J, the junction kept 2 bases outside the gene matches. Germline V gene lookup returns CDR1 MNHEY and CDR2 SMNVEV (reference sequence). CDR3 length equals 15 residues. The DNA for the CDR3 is TGTGCCAGCAGTTTATTTACAGGGGTGAACACTGAAGCTTTCTTT. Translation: CASSLFTGVNTEAFF.

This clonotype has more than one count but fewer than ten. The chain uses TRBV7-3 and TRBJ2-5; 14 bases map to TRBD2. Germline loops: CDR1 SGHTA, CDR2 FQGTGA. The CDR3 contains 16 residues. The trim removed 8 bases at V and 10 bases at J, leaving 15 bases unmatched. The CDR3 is CASSPRGTSGSFIQYF. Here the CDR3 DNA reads TGTGCCAGCTCACCGCGAGGGACTAGCGGGAGCTTTATCCAGTACTTC.

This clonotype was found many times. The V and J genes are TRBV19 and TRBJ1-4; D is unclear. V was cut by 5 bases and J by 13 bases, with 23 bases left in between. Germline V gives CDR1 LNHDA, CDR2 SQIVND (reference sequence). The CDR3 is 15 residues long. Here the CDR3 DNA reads TGTGCCAGTAGTCCACGGACTTCTCAGACGCCCCCACTGTTTTTT. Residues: CASSPRTSQTPPLFF. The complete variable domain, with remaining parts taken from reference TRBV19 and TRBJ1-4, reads DGGITQSPKYLFRKEGQNVTLSCEQNLNHDAMYWYRQDPGQGLRLIYYSQIVNDFQKGDIAEGYSVSREKKESFPLTVTSAQKNPTAFYLCASSPRTSQTPPLFFGSGTQLSVL.

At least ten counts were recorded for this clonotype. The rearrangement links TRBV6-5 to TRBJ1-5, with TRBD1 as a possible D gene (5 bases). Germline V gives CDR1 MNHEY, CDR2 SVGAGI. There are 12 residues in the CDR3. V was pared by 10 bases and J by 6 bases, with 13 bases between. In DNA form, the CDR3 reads TGTGCCAACGCAGGGTGGACTCAGCCCCAGCATTTT. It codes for CANAGWTQPQHF.

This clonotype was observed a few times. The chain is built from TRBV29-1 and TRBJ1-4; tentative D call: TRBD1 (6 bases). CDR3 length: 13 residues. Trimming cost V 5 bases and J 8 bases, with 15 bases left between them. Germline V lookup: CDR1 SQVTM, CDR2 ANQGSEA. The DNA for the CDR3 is TGCAGCGTTTGGCACAGGGCGGACGAAAAACTGTTTTTT. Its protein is CSVWHRADEKLFF.

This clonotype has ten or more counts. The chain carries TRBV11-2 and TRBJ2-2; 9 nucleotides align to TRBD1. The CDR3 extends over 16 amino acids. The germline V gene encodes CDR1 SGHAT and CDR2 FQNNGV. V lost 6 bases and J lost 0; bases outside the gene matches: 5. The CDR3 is CASRDNRGPNTGELFF. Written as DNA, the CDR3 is TGTGCCAGCAGAGACAACAGGGGGCCGAACACCGGGGAGCTGTTTTTT.

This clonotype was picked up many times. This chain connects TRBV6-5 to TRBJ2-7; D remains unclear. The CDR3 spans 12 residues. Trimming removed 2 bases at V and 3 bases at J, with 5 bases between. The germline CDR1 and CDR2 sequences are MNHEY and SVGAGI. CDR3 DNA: TGTGCCAGCAGTTACAATGGCTACGAGCAGTACTTC. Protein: CASSYNGYEQYF.

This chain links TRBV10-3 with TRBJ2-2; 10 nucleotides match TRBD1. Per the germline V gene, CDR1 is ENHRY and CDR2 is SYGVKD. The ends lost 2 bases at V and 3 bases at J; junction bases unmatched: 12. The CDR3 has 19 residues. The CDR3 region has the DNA TGTGCCATCAGTGAGAGAGGGGGGACAGGGGTTCTGGACACCGGGGAGCTGTTTTTT. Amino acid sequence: CAISERGGTGVLDTGELFF.

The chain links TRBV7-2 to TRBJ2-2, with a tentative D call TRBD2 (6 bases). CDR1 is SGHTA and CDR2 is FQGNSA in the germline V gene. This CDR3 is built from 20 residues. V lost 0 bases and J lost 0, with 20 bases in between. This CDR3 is CASSLAFEHWGVSNTGELFF. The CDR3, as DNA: TGTGCCAGCAGCTTAGCGTTCGAACATTGGGGGGTATCGAACACCGGGGAGCTGTTTTTT.

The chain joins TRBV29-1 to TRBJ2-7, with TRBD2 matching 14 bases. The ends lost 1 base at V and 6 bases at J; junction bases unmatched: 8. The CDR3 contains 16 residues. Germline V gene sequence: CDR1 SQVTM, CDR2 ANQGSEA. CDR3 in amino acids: CSVEGYGTSGGSEQYF. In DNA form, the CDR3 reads TGCAGCGTTGAAGGTTACGGGACTAGCGGGGGCAGCGAGCAGTACTTC.

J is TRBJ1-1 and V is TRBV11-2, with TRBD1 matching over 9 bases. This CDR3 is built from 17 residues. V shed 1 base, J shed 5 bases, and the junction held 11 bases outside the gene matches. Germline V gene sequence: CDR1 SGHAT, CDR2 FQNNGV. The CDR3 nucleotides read TGTGCCAGCAGCTTAGCCGGGACAGGGATGGAAAGGACTGAAGCTTTCTTT. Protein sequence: CASSLAGTGMERTEAFF.

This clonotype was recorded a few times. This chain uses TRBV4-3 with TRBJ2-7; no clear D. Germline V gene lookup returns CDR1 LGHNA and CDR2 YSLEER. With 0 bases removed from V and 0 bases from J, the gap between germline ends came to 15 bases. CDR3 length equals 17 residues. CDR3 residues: CASSQEDATKSSYEQYF. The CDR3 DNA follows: TGCGCCAGCAGCCAAGAAGACGCGACAAAAAGCTCCTACGAGCAGTACTTC.

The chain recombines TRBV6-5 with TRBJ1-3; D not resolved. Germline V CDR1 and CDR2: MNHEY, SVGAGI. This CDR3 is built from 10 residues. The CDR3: CATTADTIYF. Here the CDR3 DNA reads TGTGCTACCACGGCGGACACCATATATTTT.

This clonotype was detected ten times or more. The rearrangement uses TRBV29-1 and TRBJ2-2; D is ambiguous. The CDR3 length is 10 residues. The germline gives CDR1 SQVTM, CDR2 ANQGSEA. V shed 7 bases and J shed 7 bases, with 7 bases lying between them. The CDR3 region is CSALLGELFF. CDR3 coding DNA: TGCAGCGCCCTACTCGGGGAGCTGTTTTTT.